By frequency in the sample, the clone carrying this T cell receptor beta chain is medium-sized. Its antigen is not identified. Using immunoSEQ multiplex PCR, the repertoire was profiled, and TCRdb retains in-frame clones only, with some absent. The table lists 50,000 to 70,000 clones, just under 85% of them singletons. The record originates from a study of radiotherapy plus CTLA-4 blockade in lung cancer. The CDR3 has 13 residues. The germline CDR1 and CDR2 sequences are LNHDA and SQIVND (reference sequence). Trimming took 3 bases from V and 5 from J, leaving 10 bases between them. Study-level findings and limits: Tumor-derived TCR clones expanded in blood after radiotherapy plus ipilimumab.

The chain links TRBV19 to TRBJ1-1, with unresolved D. The sequences come from peripheral blood, collected from a patient treated with radiotherapy plus ipilimumab. The source is a human donor with non-small cell lung cancer whose response to radiotherapy plus ipilimumab could not be evaluated. The CDR3: CASSMEQQTEAFF. The CDR3 nucleotides are TGTGCCAGTAGTATGGAACAGCAAACTGAAGCTTTCTTT.